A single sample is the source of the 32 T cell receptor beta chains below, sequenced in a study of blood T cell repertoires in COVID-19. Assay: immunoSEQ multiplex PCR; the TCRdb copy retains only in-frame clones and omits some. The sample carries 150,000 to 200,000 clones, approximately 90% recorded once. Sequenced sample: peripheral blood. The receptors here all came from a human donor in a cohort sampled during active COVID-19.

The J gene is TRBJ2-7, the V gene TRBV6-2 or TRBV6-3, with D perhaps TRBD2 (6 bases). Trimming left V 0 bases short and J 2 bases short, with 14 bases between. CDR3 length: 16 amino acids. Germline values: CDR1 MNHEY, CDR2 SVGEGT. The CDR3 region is CASSYSGRENPYEQYF. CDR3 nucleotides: TGTGCCAGCAGTTACTCGGGCCGGGAGAACCCCTACGAGCAGTACTTC.

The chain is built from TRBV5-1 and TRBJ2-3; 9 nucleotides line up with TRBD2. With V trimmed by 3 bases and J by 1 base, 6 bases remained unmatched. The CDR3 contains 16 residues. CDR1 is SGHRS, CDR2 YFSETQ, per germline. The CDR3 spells CASSSLAGGGTDTQYF. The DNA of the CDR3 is TGCGCCAGCAGCTCCCTCGCGGGGGGGGGCACAGATACGCAGTATTTT. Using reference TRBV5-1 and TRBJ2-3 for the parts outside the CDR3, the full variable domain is KAGVTQTPRYLIKTRGQQVTLSCSPISGHRSVSWYQQTPGQGLQFLFEYFSETQRNKGNFPGRFSGRQFSNSRSEMNVSTLELGDSALYLCASSSLAGGGTDTQYFGPGTRLTVL.

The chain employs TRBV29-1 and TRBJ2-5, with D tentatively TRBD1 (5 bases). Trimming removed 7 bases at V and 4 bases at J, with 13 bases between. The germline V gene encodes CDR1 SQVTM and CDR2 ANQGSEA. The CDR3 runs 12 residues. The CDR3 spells CSGGQGRETQYF. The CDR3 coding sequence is TGCAGCGGTGGGCAGGGTAGAGAGACCCAGTACTTC.

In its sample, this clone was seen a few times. The CDR3: CASSLRQGNSPLHF. DNA of the CDR3: TGTGCCAGCAGCTTGAGGCAGGGGAATTCACCCCTCCACTTT. This rearrangement joins TRBV5-4 to TRBJ1-6, with a weak D call TRBD1 (6 bases). The germline CDR1 and CDR2 sequences are SGHNT and YYREEE (reference sequence). The V and J ends lost 1 base and 7 bases respectively, with 9 bases between them. The CDR3 loop spans 14 amino acids.

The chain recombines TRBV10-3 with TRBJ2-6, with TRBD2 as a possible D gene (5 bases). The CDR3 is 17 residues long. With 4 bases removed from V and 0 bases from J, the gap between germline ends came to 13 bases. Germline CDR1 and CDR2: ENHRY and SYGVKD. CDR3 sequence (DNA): TGTGCCATCAGTGGATGGGGAGACGACTCTGGGGCCAACGTCCTGACTTTC. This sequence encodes CAISGWGDDSGANVLTF.

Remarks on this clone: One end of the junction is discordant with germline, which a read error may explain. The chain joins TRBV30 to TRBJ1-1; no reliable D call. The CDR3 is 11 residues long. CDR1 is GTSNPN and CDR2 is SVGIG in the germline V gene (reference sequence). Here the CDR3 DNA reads TGTGCCTGGAGTGTTAACATTGAAGCTTTCTTT. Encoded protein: CAWSVNIEAFF.

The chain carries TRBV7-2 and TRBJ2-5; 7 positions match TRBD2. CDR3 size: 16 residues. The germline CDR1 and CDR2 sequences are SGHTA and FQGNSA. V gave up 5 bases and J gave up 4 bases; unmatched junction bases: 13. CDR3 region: CASSPDGGSVVETQYF. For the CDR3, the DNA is TGTGCCAGCAGCCCAGATGGCGGGAGTGTGGTAGAGACCCAGTACTTC.

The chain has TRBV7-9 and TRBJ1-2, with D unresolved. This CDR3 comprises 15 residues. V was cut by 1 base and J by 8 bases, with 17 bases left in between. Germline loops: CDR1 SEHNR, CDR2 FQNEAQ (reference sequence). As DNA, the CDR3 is TGTGCCAGCAGCTTAGTCTGGCGTCAGGATATCGGCTACACCTTC. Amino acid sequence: CASSLVWRQDIGYTF.

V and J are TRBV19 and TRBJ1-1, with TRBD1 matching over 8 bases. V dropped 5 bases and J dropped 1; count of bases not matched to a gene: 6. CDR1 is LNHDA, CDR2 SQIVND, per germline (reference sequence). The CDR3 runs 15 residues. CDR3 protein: CASSATGAPNTEAFF. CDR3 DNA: TGTGCCAGTAGTGCGACAGGGGCCCCGAACACTGAAGCTTTCTTT.

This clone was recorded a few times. CDR3: CASSLTQAPGEKLFF. Here the CDR3 DNA reads TGCGCCAGCAGCTTGACACAGGCCCCAGGAGAAAAACTGTTTTTT. The chain couples TRBV5-1 to TRBJ1-4; a possible D gene is TRBD1 (5 bases). This CDR3 spans 15 amino acids. The V end was cut by 1 base, the J end by 8 bases, with 15 bases between. Germline loops: CDR1 SGHRS, CDR2 YFSETQ. Using reference TRBV5-1 and TRBJ1-4 for the parts outside the CDR3, the full variable domain is KAGVTQTPRYLIKTRGQQVTLSCSPISGHRSVSWYQQTPGQGLQFLFEYFSETQRNKGNFPGRFSGRQFSNSRSEMNVSTLELGDSALYLCASSLTQAPGEKLFFGSGTQLSVL.

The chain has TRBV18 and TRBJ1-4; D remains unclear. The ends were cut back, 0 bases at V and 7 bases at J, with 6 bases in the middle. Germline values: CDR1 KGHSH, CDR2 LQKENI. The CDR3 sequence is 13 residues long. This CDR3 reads CASSPPGSEKLFF. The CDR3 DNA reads TGTGCCAGCTCACCACCAGGGAGTGAAAAACTGTTTTTT.

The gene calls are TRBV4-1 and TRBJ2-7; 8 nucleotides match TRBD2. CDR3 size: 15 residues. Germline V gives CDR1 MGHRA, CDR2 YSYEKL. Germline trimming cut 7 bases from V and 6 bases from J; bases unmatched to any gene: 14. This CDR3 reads CASTSSGSGTSEQYF. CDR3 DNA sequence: TGCGCCAGCACGAGTTCTGGTAGCGGGACTAGCGAGCAGTACTTC.

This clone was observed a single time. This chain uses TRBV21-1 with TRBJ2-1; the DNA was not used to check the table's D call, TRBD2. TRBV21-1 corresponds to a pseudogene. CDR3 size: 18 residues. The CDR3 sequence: CASSKSGSGGFSYNEQFF. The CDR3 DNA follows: TGTGCCAGCAGCAAGAGCGGTAGCGGGGGGTTTTCCTACAATGAGCAGTTCTTC.

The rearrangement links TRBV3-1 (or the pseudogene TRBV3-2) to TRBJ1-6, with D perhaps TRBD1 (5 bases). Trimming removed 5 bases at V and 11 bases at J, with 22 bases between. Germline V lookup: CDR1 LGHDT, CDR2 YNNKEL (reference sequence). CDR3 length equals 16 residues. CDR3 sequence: CASSFFRDPGRAPLHF. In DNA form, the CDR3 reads TGTGCCAGCAGCTTCTTCCGGGACCCCGGGAGGGCACCCCTCCACTTT.

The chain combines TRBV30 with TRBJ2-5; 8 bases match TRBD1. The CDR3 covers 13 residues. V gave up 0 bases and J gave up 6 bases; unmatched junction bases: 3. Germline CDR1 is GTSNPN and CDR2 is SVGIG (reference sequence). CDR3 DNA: TGTGCCTGGAGTGTACAGGGGGTGAAGACCCAGTACTTC. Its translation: CAWSVQGVKTQYF.

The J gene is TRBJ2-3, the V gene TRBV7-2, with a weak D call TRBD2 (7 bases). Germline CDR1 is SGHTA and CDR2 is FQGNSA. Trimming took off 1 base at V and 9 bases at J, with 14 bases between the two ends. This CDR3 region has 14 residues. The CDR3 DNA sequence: TGTGCCAGCAGCTTAGGGGGGGGGCCGCGAACGCAGTATTTT. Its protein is CASSLGGGPRTQYF.

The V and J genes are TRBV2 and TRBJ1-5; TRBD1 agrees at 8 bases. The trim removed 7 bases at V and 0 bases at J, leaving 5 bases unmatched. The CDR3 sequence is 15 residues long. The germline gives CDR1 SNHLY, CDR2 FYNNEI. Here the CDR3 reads CASKGQGVSNQPQHF. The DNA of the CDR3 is TGTGCCAGCAAAGGACAGGGCGTTAGCAATCAGCCCCAGCATTTT.

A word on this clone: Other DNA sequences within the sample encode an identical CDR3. CDR3 bases: TGCGCCAGCAGCCCTGGACAGAATCAGCCCCAGCATTTT. This codes for CASSPGQNQPQHF. The V gene is TRBV4-3, the J gene TRBJ1-5; D perhaps matches TRBD1 (6 bases). This CDR3 contains 13 residues. CDR1 and CDR2 (germline): LGHNA, YSLEER. V lost 4 bases to trimming and J lost 4 bases, with 8 bases between them.

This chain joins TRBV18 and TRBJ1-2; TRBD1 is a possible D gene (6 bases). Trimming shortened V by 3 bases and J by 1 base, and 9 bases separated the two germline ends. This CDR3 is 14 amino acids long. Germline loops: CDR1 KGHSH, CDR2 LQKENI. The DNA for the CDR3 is TGTGCCAGCTCACCGGACAGTCGTAACTATGGCTACACCTTC. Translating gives CASSPDSRNYGYTF.

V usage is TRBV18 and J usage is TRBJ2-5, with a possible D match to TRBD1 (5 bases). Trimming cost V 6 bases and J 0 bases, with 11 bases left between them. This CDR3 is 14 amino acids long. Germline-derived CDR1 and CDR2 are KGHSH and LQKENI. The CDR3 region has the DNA TGTGCCAGCTCCCCGACAGAGTACCAAGAGACCCAGTACTTC. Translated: CASSPTEYQETQYF.

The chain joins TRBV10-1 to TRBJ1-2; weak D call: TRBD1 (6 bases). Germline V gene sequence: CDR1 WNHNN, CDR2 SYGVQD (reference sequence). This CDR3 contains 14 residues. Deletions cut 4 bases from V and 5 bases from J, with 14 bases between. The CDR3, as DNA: TGCGCCAGCAGTGCTGGGGGCGGGGGGTATGGCTACACCTTC. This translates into CASSAGGGGYGYTF.

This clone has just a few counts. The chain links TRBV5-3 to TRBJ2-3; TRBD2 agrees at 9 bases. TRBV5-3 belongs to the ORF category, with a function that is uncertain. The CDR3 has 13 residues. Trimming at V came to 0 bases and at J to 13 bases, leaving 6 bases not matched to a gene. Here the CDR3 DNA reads TGTGCCAGAAGCTTGGGCGGGGGGGGACGAAAGTATTTT. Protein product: CARSLGGGGRKYF.

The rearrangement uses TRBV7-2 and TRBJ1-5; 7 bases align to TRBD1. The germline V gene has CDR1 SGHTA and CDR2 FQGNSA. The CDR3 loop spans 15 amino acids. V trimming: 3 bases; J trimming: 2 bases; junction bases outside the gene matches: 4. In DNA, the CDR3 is TGTGCCAGCAGCTTCGGGCAGGGGGGCAATCAGCCCCAGCATTTT. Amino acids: CASSFGQGGNQPQHF.

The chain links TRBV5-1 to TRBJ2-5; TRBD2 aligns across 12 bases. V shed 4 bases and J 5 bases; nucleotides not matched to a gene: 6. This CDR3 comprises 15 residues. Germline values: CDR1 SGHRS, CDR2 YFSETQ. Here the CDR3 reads CASSGGLAGPETQYF. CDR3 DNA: TGCGCCAGCAGCGGAGGACTAGCGGGGCCGGAGACCCAGTACTTC.

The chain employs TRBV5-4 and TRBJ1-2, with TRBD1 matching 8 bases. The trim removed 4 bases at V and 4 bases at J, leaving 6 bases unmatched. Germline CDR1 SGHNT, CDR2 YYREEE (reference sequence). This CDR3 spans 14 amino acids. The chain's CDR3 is CASSTRQGSYGYTF. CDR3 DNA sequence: TGTGCCAGCAGCACCCGACAGGGGTCCTATGGCTACACCTTC.

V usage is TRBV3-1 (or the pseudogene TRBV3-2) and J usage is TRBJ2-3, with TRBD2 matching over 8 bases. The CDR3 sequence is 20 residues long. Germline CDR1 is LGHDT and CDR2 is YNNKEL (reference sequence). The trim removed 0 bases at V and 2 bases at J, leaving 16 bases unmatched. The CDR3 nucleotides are TGTGCCAGCAGCCAAGATCTCCTGGGGTTGGAGCGGGGGCCCACAGATACGCAGTATTTT. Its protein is CASSQDLLGLERGPTDTQYF.

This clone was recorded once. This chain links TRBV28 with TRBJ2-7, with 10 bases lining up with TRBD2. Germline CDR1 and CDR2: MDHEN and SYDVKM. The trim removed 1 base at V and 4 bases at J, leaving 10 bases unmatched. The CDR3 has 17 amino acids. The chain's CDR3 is CASSLSALAGDGYEQYF. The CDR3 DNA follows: TGTGCCAGCAGTTTATCGGCGCTAGCGGGAGATGGGTACGAGCAGTACTTC.

The DNA for the CDR3 is TGTGCCAGTAGGGGGGCCGCGATGTCCTACGAGCAGTACTTC. Residues: CASRGAAMSYEQYF. V gene TRBV19 combines with J gene TRBJ2-7; D perhaps matches TRBD1 (6 bases). V lost 6 bases to trimming and J lost 1 base, with 13 bases between them. This CDR3 comprises 14 residues. Germline V gives CDR1 LNHDA, CDR2 SQIVND (reference sequence).

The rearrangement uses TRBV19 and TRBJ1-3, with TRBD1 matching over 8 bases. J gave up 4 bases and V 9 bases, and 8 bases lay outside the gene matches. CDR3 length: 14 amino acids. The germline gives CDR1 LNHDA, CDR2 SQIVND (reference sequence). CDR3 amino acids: CASRTGISGNTIYF. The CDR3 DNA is TGTGCCAGCCGGACAGGGATTAGCGGAAACACCATATATTTT.

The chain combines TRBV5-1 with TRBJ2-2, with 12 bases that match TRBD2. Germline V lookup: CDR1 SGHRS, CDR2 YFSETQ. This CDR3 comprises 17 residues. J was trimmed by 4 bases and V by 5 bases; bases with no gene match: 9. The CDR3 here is CASRIVPSGRATGELFF. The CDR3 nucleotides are TGCGCCAGCAGGATCGTCCCTAGCGGGAGGGCCACCGGGGAGCTGTTTTTT.

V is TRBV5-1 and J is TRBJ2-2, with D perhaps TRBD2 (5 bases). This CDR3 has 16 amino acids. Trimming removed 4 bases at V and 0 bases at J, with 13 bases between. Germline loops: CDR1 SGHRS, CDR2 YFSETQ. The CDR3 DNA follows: TGCGCCAGCAGCCCGGGTGCGGGCGCGAACACCGGGGAGCTGTTTTTT. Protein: CASSPGAGANTGELFF.

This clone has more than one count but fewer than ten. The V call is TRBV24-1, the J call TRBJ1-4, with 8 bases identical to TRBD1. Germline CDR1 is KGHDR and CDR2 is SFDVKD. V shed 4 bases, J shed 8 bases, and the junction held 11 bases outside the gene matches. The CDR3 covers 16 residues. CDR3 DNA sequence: TGTGCCACCAGTGAGATCACCGGGACAGGAGGCGAAAAACTGTTTTTT. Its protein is CATSEITGTGGEKLFF.